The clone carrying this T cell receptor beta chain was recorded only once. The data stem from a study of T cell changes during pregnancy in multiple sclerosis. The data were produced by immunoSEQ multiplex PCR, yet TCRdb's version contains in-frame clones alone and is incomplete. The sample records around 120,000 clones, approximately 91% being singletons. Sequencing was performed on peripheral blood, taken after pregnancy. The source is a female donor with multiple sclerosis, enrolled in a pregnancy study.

CDR3 sequence: CASSPGQTYEQYF. CDR3 in DNA: TGCGCCAGCAGCCCGGGACAGACCTACGAGCAGTACTTC. The J gene is TRBJ2-7, the V gene TRBV5-1; TRBD1 matches 7 bases. Trimming at V came to 4 bases and at J to 2 bases, leaving 3 bases not matched to a gene. CDR3 length equals 13 residues. CDR1 and CDR2 (germline): SGHRS, YFSETQ.